Below, 20 T cell receptor beta chains from the same sample are listed, as sequenced in a study of vaccination effects on CD4 cells after COVID-19. These TCRs are of unknown antigen specificity. Data came from immunoSEQ multiplex PCR; TCRdb stores just in-frame clones and leaves some out. Among about 68,000 clones listed, about 80% were seen once. With the ViraFEST assay, the study expanded antigen-specific CD4+ T cells using viral peptide pools, then sequenced them. Scientists isolated CD4+ T cells after a roughly nine-day culture period ended. Testing of the vaccine recipients showed negative nucleocapsid antibodies and no prior SARS-CoV-2 infection. The sequencing used CD4+ T cells from PBMCs cultured with SARS-CoV-2 spike peptides, collected before COVID-19 vaccination. Receptor source: a human donor who received a COVID-19 vaccine.

The V call is TRBV6-1, the J call TRBJ1-6; 8 bases fit TRBD1. Germline CDR1 reads MNHNS; CDR2 reads SASEGT. With 1 base clipped from V and 7 bases from J, the junction kept 3 bases outside the gene matches. This CDR3 comprises 15 residues. CDR3 sequence (DNA): TGTGCCAGCAGTGAAGGGACAGGGTGGAATTCACCCCTCCACTTT. As protein: CASSEGTGWNSPLHF.

The chain carries TRBV6-1 and TRBJ2-1, with 14 positions matching TRBD2. CDR1 is MNHNS and CDR2 is SASEGT in the germline V gene. The CDR3 has 20 amino acids. The J segment lost 0 bases and the V segment lost 3 bases, leaving 10 bases of the junction unmatched. The CDR3: CASSDRTSGGPYSSYNEQFF. The CDR3 DNA reads TGTGCCAGCAGTGATAGGACTAGCGGGGGGCCCTATAGCTCCTACAATGAGCAGTTCTTC.

The chain is built from TRBV23-1 and TRBJ2-5, with 11 bases aligning to TRBD2. TRBV23-1 is identified as an open reading frame with a role that is uncertain. V lost 6 bases, J lost 1 base, and 19 bases stayed unmatched. CDR3 length: 20 amino acids. The CDR3 sequence is CASSPLYLLAGGSGQETQYF. The CDR3 DNA reads TGCGCCAGCAGCCCTCTCTATCTCTTAGCGGGGGGGTCTGGCCAAGAGACCCAGTACTTC.

V and J are TRBV11-3 and TRBJ1-1; 12 nucleotides match TRBD1. Germline values: CDR1 SGHNT, CDR2 YENEEA. This CDR3 contains 20 residues. V was clipped by 2 bases and J by 1 base; unmatched bases: 14. DNA for the CDR3: TGTGCCAGCAGCTTAATTATTCCGGGACAGGGGGCGGTTGGGAACACTGAAGCTTTCTTT. Its protein is CASSLIIPGQGAVGNTEAFF.

This rearrangement joins TRBV5-1 to TRBJ1-1, with unresolved D. The CDR3 spans 16 residues. V was shortened by 0 bases and J by 4 bases, with 16 bases between the two germline ends. The germline V gene encodes CDR1 SGHRS and CDR2 YFSETQ. CDR3 in amino acids: CASSLAGEGIGTEAFF. CDR3 DNA sequence: TGCGCCAGCAGCTTGGCCGGGGAGGGTATAGGCACTGAAGCTTTCTTT.

The chain combines TRBV3-1 (or the pseudogene TRBV3-2) with TRBJ1-5; D might be TRBD1 (6 bases). Per the germline V gene, CDR1 is LGHDT and CDR2 is YNNKEL (reference sequence). V was cut by 1 base and J by 2 bases, with 15 bases left in between. This CDR3 has 17 amino acids. CDR3 in DNA: TGTGCCAGCAGCCAAGGGGGGCGGGGAGGTGGCAATCAGCCCCAGCATTTT. It is translated as CASSQGGRGGGNQPQHF.

The chain's CDR3 is CASSSTPGPMNTGELFF. Here the CDR3 DNA reads TGCGCCAGCAGCTCGACACCGGGACCTATGAACACCGGGGAGCTGTTTTTT. The V and J genes are TRBV5-1 and TRBJ2-2; D assignment may be TRBD1 or TRBD2 (5 bases each). From germline, CDR1 is SGHRS and CDR2 YFSETQ. Trimming shortened V by 3 bases and J by 1 base, and 16 bases separated the two germline ends. The CDR3 runs to 17 residues.

The chain employs TRBV7-8 and TRBJ1-5; D possibly corresponds to TRBD1 (6 bases). Per the germline V gene, CDR1 is SGHVS and CDR2 is FQNEAQ. The V end was cut by 1 base, the J end by 10 bases, with 11 bases between. The CDR3 spans 13 residues. The CDR3 sequence is CASSLGRGRPQHF. The CDR3 DNA sequence: TGTGCCAGCAGCTTAGGCAGGGGTCGCCCCCAGCATTTT. The complete variable domain, with remaining parts taken from reference TRBV7-8 and TRBJ1-5, reads GAGVSQSPRYKVAKRGQDVALRCDPISGHVSLFWYQQALGQGPEFLTYFQNEAQLDKSGLPSDRFFAERPEGSVSTLKIQRTQQEDSAVYLCASSLGRGRPQHFGDGTRLSIL.

This rearrangement joins TRBV7-2 to TRBJ2-3; 8 nucleotides line up with TRBD2. Germline CDR1 reads SGHTA; CDR2 reads FQGNSA. V shed 2 bases, J shed 6 bases, and the junction held 7 bases outside the gene matches. The CDR3 is 15 residues long. The CDR3 is CASSLMVAGSDTQYF. DNA for the CDR3: TGTGCCAGCAGCTTAATGGTAGCGGGGTCTGATACGCAGTATTTT.

This clone was seen only once. V usage is TRBV5-4 and J usage is TRBJ1-3, with TRBD1 matching 8 bases. The CDR3 totals 15 residues. Losses at the gene ends were 3 bases for V and 2 bases for J; bases not matched to a gene: 4. Germline lookup yields CDR1 SGHNT and CDR2 YYREEE (reference sequence). CDR3 DNA sequence: TGTGCCAGCAGCTGGGACAGGTCACCTGGAAACACCATATATTTT. This codes for CASSWDRSPGNTIYF.

This sequence joins TRBV6-2 or TRBV6-3 and TRBJ2-5; 11 bases map to TRBD2. The V segment lost 6 bases and the J segment 2 bases; nucleotides outside the gene matches: 11. CDR3 size: 17 residues. Germline V CDR1 and CDR2: MNHEY, SVGEGT. CDR3 in amino acids: CASSRPLRTSGQETQYF. The CDR3 DNA reads TGTGCCAGCAGCCGACCACTCCGGACTAGCGGGCAAGAGACCCAGTACTTC.

The chain couples TRBV28 to TRBJ2-1; D is ambiguous. The length of the CDR3 is 12 residues. Germline V gives CDR1 MDHEN, CDR2 SYDVKM. V was pared by 10 bases and J by 9 bases, with 16 bases between. The CDR3 DNA reads as TGTGCCACGTCCTCTCGATTGGTTGAGCAGTTCTTC. As protein: CATSSRLVEQFF.

V gene TRBV5-4 combines with J gene TRBJ1-2; D ambiguous. This CDR3 comprises 15 residues. V was shortened by 4 bases and J by 1 base, with 14 bases between the two germline ends. Per the germline V gene, CDR1 is SGHNT and CDR2 is YYREEE (reference sequence). CDR3 nucleotides: TGTGCCAGCAGCGCCGCCTGGGGAGATAACTATGGCTACACCTTC. Its protein is CASSAAWGDNYGYTF.

The V and J genes are TRBV5-1 and TRBJ1-2; 7 bases align to TRBD1. CDR1 SGHRS and CDR2 YFSETQ come from the germline V gene. The junction had 6 bases not matched to a gene; V was cut back by 2 bases and J by 5 bases. This CDR3 spans 14 amino acids. The CDR3 region is CASSFTGTEYGYTF. CDR3 sequence (DNA): TGCGCCAGCAGCTTCACCGGGACAGAATATGGCTACACCTTC.

The chain combines TRBV11-3 with TRBJ2-3; D possibly corresponds to TRBD1 (6 bases). This CDR3 region has 14 residues. Germline loops: CDR1 SGHNT, CDR2 YENEEA. Trimming removed 3 bases at V and 1 base at J, with 8 bases between. CDR3 DNA sequence: TGTGCCAGCAGCTTCCGGACAGGCACAGATACGCAGTATTTT. Protein: CASSFRTGTDTQYF.

V is TRBV5-4 and J is TRBJ2-5; D ambiguous. Germline assignment: CDR1 SGHNT and CDR2 YYREEE (reference sequence). Trimming removed 3 bases at V and 0 bases at J, with 9 bases between. The CDR3 runs 14 residues. The CDR3: CASSYQGNQETQYF. CDR3 coding DNA: TGTGCCAGCAGCTATCAAGGGAACCAAGAGACCCAGTACTTC.

The CDR3 DNA sequence: TGTGCCACCAGTGATCCTGGACAGGGAGAAGCTGAAGCTTTCTTT. Translation: CATSDPGQGEAEAFF. The chain carries TRBV24-1 and TRBJ1-1; 8 positions match TRBD1. The CDR3 extends over 15 amino acids. V lost 3 bases and J lost 6; bases outside the gene matches: 8. Germline lookup yields CDR1 KGHDR and CDR2 SFDVKD.

This chain uses TRBV6-5 with TRBJ1-3; TRBD1 agrees at 7 bases. The germline V gene has CDR1 MNHEY and CDR2 SVGAGI. Trimming removed 4 bases from V and 1 base from J; junction bases left unmatched: 4. CDR3 size: 15 residues. The chain's CDR3 is CASSLAGGSGNTIYF. DNA for the CDR3: TGTGCCAGCAGTTTGGCAGGGGGTTCTGGAAACACCATATATTTT.

V and J are TRBV7-2 and TRBJ1-3; unclear D gene. V lost 1 base and J lost 3, with 1 base in between. The CDR3 is made up of 12 amino acids. Germline CDR1 and CDR2: SGHTA and FQGNSA. CDR3 nucleotide sequence: TGTGCCAGCAGCTTAGGTGGAAACACCATATATTTT. Its protein product is CASSLGGNTIYF. The variable domain in full, with the rest retrieved from reference TRBV7-2 and TRBJ1-3, is GAGVSQSPSNKVTEKGKDVELRCDPISGHTALYWYRQSLGQGLEFLIYFQGNSAPDKSGLPSDRFSAERTGGSVSTLTIQRTQQEDSAVYLCASSLGGNTIYFGEGSWLTVV.

At least ten counts were recorded for this clone. The chain links TRBV6-5 to TRBJ1-5, with D tentatively TRBD1 (6 bases). Germline V CDR1 and CDR2: MNHEY, SVGAGI. The CDR3 sequence is 13 residues long. V lost 6 bases, J lost 2 bases, and 8 bases lay in between. CDR3 region: CASRAGGNQPQHF. CDR3 DNA: TGTGCCAGCAGAGCAGGGGGCAATCAGCCCCAGCATTTT.